Described below is a single TCR beta chain sequence and its context. Its target is not known. Trimming cost V 3 bases and J 10 bases; bases outside gene matches: 3. The CDR3 has 12 residues. The sample originates from a study of metastatic and nonmetastatic thyroid tumors. Study findings and constraints: For both blood and tumor, malignant thyroid tumors reportedly showed significantly higher TCR beta diversity than benign nodules did.

MiXCR reprocessed the PCR reads for TCRdb. The sample has about 17,000 clones; around 30% are singletons. Before thyroid surgery, none of the patients had received any treatment. What was sequenced was tumor tissue. This rearrangement joins TRBV12-3 or TRBV12-4 to TRBJ1-1, with 9 bases matching TRBD1. The TCR originated in a female donor with papillary thyroid cancer or a benign thyroid nodule (not recorded which). Some clones in this sample may be carry-over from other donors' samples. CDR3 residues: CASSFDRGLAFF. CDR3 DNA sequence: TGTGCCAGCAGTTTTGACAGGGGGTTAGCTTTCTTT.